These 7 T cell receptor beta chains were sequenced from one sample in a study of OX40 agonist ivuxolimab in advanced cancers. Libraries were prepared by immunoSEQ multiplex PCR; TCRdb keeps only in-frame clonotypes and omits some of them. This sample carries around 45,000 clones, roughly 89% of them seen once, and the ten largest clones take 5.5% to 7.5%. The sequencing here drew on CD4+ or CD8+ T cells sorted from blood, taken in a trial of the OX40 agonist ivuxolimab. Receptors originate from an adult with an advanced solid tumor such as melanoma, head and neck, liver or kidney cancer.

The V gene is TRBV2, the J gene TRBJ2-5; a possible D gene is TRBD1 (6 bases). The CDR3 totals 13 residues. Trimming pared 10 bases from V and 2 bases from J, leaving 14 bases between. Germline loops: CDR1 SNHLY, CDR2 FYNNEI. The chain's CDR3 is CANPPTGQETQYF. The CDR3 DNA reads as TGTGCCAACCCTCCGACAGGTCAAGAGACCCAGTACTTC.

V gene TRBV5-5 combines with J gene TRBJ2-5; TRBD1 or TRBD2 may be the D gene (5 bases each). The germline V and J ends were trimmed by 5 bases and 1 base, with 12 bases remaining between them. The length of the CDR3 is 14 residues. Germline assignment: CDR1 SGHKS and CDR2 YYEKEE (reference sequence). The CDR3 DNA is TGTGCCAGCAGTCCTCCGGGACCCCAAGAGACCCAGTACTTC. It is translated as CASSPPGPQETQYF.

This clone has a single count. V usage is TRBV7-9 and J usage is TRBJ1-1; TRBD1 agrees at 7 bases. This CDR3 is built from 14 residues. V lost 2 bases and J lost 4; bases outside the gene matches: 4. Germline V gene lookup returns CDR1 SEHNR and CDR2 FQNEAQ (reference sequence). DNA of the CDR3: TGTGCCAGCAGCTTACCAGGGGGGGGCACTGAAGCTTTCTTT. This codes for CASSLPGGGTEAFF.

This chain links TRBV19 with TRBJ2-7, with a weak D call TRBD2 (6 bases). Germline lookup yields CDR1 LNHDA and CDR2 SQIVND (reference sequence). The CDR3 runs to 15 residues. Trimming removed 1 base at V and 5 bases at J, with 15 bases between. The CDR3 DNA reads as TGTGCCAGTAGTATAGCGGACAACCGCGGGGACGAGCAGTACTTC. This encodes CASSIADNRGDEQYF.

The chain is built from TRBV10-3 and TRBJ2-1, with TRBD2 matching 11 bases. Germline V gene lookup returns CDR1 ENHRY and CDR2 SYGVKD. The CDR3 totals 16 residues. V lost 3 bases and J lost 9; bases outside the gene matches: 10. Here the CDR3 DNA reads TGTGCCATCAGTGAAGGGTTAGCGGGAGGGCCGTTTGAGCAGTTCTTC. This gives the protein CAISEGLAGGPFEQFF.

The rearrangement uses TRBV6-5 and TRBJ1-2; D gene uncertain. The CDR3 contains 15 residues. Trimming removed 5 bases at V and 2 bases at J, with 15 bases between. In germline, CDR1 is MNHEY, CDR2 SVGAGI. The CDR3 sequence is CASSHHPAGNYGYTF. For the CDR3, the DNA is TGTGCCAGCAGTCATCACCCCGCCGGGAACTATGGCTACACCTTC.

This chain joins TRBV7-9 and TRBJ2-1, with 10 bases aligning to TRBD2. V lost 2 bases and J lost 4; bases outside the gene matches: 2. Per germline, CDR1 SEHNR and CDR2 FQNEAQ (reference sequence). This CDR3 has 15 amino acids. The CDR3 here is CASSLLAGVYNEQFF. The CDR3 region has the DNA TGTGCCAGCAGCTTACTAGCGGGGGTTTACAATGAGCAGTTCTTC.